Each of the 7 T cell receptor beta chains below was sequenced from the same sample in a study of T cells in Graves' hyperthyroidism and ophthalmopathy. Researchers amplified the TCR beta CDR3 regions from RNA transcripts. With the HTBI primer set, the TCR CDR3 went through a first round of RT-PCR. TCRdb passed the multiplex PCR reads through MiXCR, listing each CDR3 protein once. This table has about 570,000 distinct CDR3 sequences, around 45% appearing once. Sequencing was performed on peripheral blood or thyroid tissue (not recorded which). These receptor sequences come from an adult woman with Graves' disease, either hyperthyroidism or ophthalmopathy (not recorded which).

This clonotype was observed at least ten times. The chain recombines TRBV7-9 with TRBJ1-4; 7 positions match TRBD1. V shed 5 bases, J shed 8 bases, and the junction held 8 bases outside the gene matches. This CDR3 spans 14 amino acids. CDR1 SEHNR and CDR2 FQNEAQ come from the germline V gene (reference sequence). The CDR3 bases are TGTGCCAGCAGCCCCCGGACAGGAGGGGAAAAACTGTTTTTT. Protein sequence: CASSPRTGGEKLFF.

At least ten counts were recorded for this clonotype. DNA of the CDR3: TGTGCCAGCAAGAGGGGACTAAGCAATCAGCCCCAGCATTTT. Encoded protein: CASKRGLSNQPQHF. V is TRBV6-5 and J is TRBJ1-5; TRBD1 might be the D (5 bases). The V and J ends lost 7 bases and 1 base respectively, with 11 bases between them. The CDR3 is 14 residues long. CDR1 is MNHEY, CDR2 SVGAGI, per germline.

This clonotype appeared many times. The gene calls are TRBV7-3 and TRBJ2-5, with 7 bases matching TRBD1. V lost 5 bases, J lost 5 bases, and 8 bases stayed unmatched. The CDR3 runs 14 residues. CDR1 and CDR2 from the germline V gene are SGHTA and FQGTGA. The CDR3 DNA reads TGTGCCAGCAGCGAGACAGGGTCCAGGGAGACCCAGTACTTC. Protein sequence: CASSETGSRETQYF.

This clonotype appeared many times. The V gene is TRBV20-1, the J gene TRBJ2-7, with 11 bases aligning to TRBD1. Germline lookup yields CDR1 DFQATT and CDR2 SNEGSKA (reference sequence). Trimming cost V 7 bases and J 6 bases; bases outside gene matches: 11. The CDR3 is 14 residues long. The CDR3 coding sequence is TGCAGTGTTGACCCCGGGACAGGGGGTCTCGAGCAGTACTTC. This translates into CSVDPGTGGLEQYF.

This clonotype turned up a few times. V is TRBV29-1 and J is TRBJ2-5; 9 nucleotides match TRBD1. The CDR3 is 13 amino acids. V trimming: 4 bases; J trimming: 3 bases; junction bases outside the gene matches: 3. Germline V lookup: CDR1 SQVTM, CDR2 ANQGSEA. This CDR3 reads CSVGDRVKETQYF. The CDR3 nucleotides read TGCAGCGTTGGGGACAGGGTGAAAGAGACCCAGTACTTC.

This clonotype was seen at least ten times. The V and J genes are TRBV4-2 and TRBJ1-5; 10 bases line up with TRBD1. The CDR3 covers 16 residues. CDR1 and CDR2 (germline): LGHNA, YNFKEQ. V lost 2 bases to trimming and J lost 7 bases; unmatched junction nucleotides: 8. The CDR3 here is CASSQPSTGGRQPQHF. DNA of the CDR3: TGTGCCAGCAGCCAACCCTCGACAGGGGGCAGGCAGCCCCAGCATTTT.

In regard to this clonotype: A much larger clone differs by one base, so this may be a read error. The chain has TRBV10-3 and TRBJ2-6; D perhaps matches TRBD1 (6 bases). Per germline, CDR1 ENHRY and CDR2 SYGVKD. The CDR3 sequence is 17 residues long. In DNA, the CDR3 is TGTGCCGTCAGTGAGCATCCCACAGGGTCCGGGGCCAACGTCCTGACTTTC. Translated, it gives CAVSEHPTGSGANVLTF.